Sequencing of this TCR beta chain was carried out in a study of cytomegalovirus exposure and HLA in healthy donors. Broader study findings: As confirmed in vitro, a few CMV-associated chains were specific for CMV antigens. Usually a TCR sequence was rare, but some public TCRs were found in many donors. That first-cohort TCR clusters tended to co-occur in the approximately 110 validation repertoires was found in a later analysis.

The CDR3 covers 14 residues. CDR1 is SGHVS, CDR2 FNYEAQ, per germline. The V end lost 8 bases, the J end lost 6 bases, and 17 bases lay between the germline ends. The donors were members of the validation cohort comprising about 120 subjects, separate from the approximately 710-subject first cohort. TCRdb's table, derived via immunoSEQ multiplex PCR, lists solely in-frame clones and lacks some. The data contain fewer than 200,000 clones, 91% of them seen just once; the ten biggest clones take up 3% to 3.5%. Comments on this clone: Its cognate antigen is unknown.

This sequence was found in a woman under 30 in good health and CMV-seropositive. The material sequenced was PBMCs. The chain combines TRBV7-6 with TRBJ1-5, with D possibly matching TRBD1 (5 bases). For the CDR3, the DNA is TGTGCCAGCTCTATGGGAGGGGAGGGTCAGCCCCAGCATTTT. It codes for CASSMGGEGQPQHF.